This entry features one TCR beta chain sequence. V was cut by 2 bases and J by 3 bases, with 14 bases left in between. The CDR3 loop spans 15 amino acids. CDR1 MNHNS and CDR2 SASEGT come from the germline V gene. In the authors' methods: From reference gene primer amplification, estimates of nucleated cell counts were derived. Generated by immunoSEQ multiplex PCR, the TCRdb table keeps only in-frame clones and is missing some. V and J calls and clone size are those listed in that table; D and trimming were worked out from the DNA. The sample yields 300,000 to 350,000 clones, around 90% seen once. The sample is drawn from a study of blood T cell repertoires in COVID-19.

Sequencing input: peripheral blood. The sequence derives from a man in his late teens or twenties with active or convalescent COVID-19. The chain has TRBV6-1 and TRBJ2-7; possible D gene TRBD1, 5 bases. CDR3 loop: CASSERSGLIYEQYF. CDR3 nucleotides: TGTGCCAGCAGTGAAAGGTCAGGGCTCATCTACGAGCAGTACTTC.